The sequence of this T cell receptor beta chain was determined in a study of resident and recirculating memory T cells in vitiligo. Libraries were prepared by immunoSEQ multiplex PCR; TCRdb keeps only in-frame clonotypes and omits some of them. The sample holds approximately 160 clones, 82% seen once. Trimming removed 4 bases from V and 0 bases from J; junction bases left unmatched: 15. CDR3 length: 19 residues. CDR1 LGHNA and CDR2 YNFKEQ come from the germline V gene. Sample: lesional skin. The TCR sequence derives from a male donor with vitiligo. The chain has TRBV4-2 and TRBJ2-3; 8 bases line up with TRBD2. In nucleotides, the CDR3 is TGTGCCAGCAGCCGGGAGGGTAACCGGGGGGGGACTAGCACAGATACGCAGTATTTT. This codes for CASSREGNRGGTSTDTQYF.